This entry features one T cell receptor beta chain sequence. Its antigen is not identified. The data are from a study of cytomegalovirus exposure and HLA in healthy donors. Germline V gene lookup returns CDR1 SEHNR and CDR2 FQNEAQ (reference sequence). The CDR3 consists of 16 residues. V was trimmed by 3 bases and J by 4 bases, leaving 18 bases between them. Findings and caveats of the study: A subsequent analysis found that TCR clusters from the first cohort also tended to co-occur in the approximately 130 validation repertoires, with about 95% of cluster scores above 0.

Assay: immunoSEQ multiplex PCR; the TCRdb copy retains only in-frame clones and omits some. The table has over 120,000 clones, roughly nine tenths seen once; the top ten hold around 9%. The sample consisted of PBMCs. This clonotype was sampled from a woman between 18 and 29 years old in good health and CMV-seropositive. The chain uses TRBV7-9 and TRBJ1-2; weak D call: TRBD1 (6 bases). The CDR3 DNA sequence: TGTGCCAGCAGCTTGGGCCGAGACAGGTACTCCTATGGCTACACCTTC. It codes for CASSLGRDRYSYGYTF.